These 29 T cell receptor beta chains came from one sample sequenced in a study of molecular identifiers for immune sequencing clone quantification (dated by TCRdb to between 2018 and 2020). Libraries were prepared through PCR. Data came from an Illumina HiSeq 4000. The public reads were run again by TCRdb, first through fastp at Q25 and then through MiXCR, and only productive beta chains were kept. Each entry merges the rows of one CDR3 protein and shows their most common DNA and genes. In this sample the table shows approximately 670,000 distinct CDR3 sequences, 20% of which occur a single time. Roughly 0.83% of the sample is held by the ten biggest clonotypes. The material sequenced was naive CD8+ T cells from blood, with Jurkat cell RNA spiked in. The cell subset or site label, read with the paper, signifies: FACS-sorted CD8+CD4-CCR7+CD45RA+ naive T cells. The receptors derive from a human donor in good health. Some libraries in this study had Jurkat cell RNA spiked in.

This clonotype was observed at least ten times. V gene TRBV5-4 combines with J gene TRBJ2-3, with 14 bases aligning to TRBD2. The CDR3 totals 17 residues. The germline V gene has CDR1 SGHNT and CDR2 YYREEE (reference sequence). The V segment lost 4 bases and the J segment 2 bases; nucleotides outside the gene matches: 6. CDR3 protein: CASSPGLAGGYTDTQYF. CDR3 DNA: TGTGCCAGCAGCCCCGGACTAGCGGGGGGCTACACAGATACGCAGTATTTT. Supplemented by reference TRBV5-4 and TRBJ2-3, the full variable domain reads ETGVTQSPTHLIKTRGQQVTLRCSSQSGHNTVSWYQQALGQGPQFIFQYYREEENGRGNFPPRFSGLQFPNYSSELNVNALELDDSALYLCASSPGLAGGYTDTQYFGPGTRLTVL.

There are a few counts of this clonotype. Germline is not matched at one junction end, which may reflect a read error. The rearrangement links TRBV6-5 to TRBJ1-2, with 8 nucleotides matching TRBD1. The CDR3 runs to 15 residues. Germline values: CDR1 MNHEY, CDR2 SVGAGI. The CDR3 DNA sequence: TGTGCCAGCAGTTACTCCGCCAGGGGGCTCAATGGCTACGCCTTC. It specifies CASSYSARGLNGYAF.

This clonotype was detected ten times or more. CDR3 loop: CASSPGQGASEAFF. CDR3 in DNA: TGCGCCAGCAGCCCCGGACAGGGGGCGAGTGAAGCTTTCTTT. The chain couples TRBV4-1 to TRBJ1-1, with 11 nucleotides matching TRBD1. CDR1 and CDR2 (germline): MGHRA, YSYEKL. V gave up 4 bases and J gave up 7 bases; unmatched junction bases: 5. The CDR3 is made up of 14 amino acids.

A word on this clonotype: Since no conserved phenylalanine or tryptophan closes the CDR3, a read error is the likely cause. The rearrangement uses TRBV4-3 and TRBJ2-1, with D possibly TRBD2 on 7 matching bases. The ends were cut back, 0 bases at V and 4 bases at J, with 13 bases in the middle. The CDR3 loop spans 16 amino acids. The germline CDR1 and CDR2 sequences are LGHNA and YSLEER. The CDR3 coding sequence is TGCGCCAGCAGCCAAGATGGACTAGGACAGTACAATGAGCAGTTCCTC. It translates to CASSQDGLGQYNEQFL.

On this clonotype: Germline and junction disagree at one end, which may indicate a read error. The V gene is TRBV6-5, the J gene TRBJ1-6; TRBD1 matches at 7 bases. The CDR3 is 17 amino acids. Germline values: CDR1 MNHEY, CDR2 SVGAGI. The chain's CDR3 is CASSYSGQSSYNSPPHF. The CDR3 DNA follows: TGTGCCAGCAGTTACTCGGGACAGAGCTCCTATAATTCACCCCCCCACTTT.

This clonotype has more than one count but fewer than ten. J is TRBJ2-7 and V is TRBV27; a possible D gene is TRBD2 (6 bases). Deletions cut 1 base from V and 3 bases from J, with 13 bases between. The CDR3 length is 15 residues. Germline V CDR1 and CDR2: MNHEY, SMNVEV (reference sequence). The CDR3 spells CASSLYGSVGYEQYF. In DNA form, the CDR3 reads TGTGCCAGCAGTTTATACGGGAGCGTAGGCTACGAGCAGTACTTC.

V and J are TRBV12-3 or TRBV12-4 and TRBJ2-1; 8 bases are a match to TRBD1. There are 14 residues in the CDR3. Trimming removed 2 bases from V and 6 bases from J; junction bases left unmatched: 3. CDR3 protein: CASSLTGGINEQFF. In DNA, the CDR3 is TGTGCCAGCAGTTTAACAGGGGGTATCAATGAGCAGTTCTTC.

Concerning this clonotype: A read error may explain this, as a much larger clone is one base away. The chain is built from TRBV28 and TRBJ2-4; D gene uncertain. Germline V gives CDR1 MDHEN, CDR2 SYDVKM. The CDR3 runs to 14 residues. CDR3 nucleotide sequence: TGTGCCAGCAGTTTAGGAGAAGCCAAAACCATTCAGTACTTC. It is translated as CASSLGEAKTIQYF. Full variable domain (missing parts from reference TRBV28 and TRBJ2-4): DVKVTQSSRYLVKRTGEKVFLECVQDMDHENMFWYRQDPGLGLRLIYFSYDVKMKEKGDIPEGYSVSREKKERFSLILESASTNQTSMYLCASSLGEAKTIQYFGAGTRLSVL.

This clonotype came up once. Germline and junction disagree at one end, which may indicate a read error. This chain uses TRBV5-1 with TRBJ1-1; D is ambiguous. Germline V lookup: CDR1 SGHRS, CDR2 YFSETQ. The CDR3 extends over 12 amino acids. DNA for the CDR3: TGCGCCGGCAGAGCTTATGACACTGAAGCCTTCTTT. This encodes CAGRAYDTEAFF. Using reference TRBV5-1 and TRBJ1-1 for the parts outside the CDR3, the full variable domain is KAGVTQTPRYLIKTRGQQVTLSCSPISGHRSVSWYQQTPGQGLQFLFEYFSETQRNKGNFPGRFSGRQFSNSRSEMNVSTLELGDSALYLCAGRAYDTEAFFGQGTRLTVV.

This clonotype has ten or more counts. At one of its ends the junction is not consistent with the germline gene, which may arise from a read error. V usage is TRBV7-7 and J usage is TRBJ1-5; 8 nucleotides agree with TRBD1. CDR1 and CDR2 (germline): SSHAT, FNYEAQ (reference sequence). This CDR3 is 20 amino acids long. The CDR3 DNA reads as TGTGCTAGCAGTTCTAACCGCAGCCGGGACAGGTCGCCGTATGATCAGCCCCAGCATTTT. Its translation is CASSSNRSRDRSPYDQPQHF.

This clonotype was detected many times. The chain links TRBV7-2 to TRBJ1-1, with a possible D match to TRBD1 (5 bases). The CDR3 is 15 residues long. Germline V lookup: CDR1 SGHTA, CDR2 FQGNSA. V was cut by 0 bases and J by 4 bases, with 12 bases left in between. The CDR3: CASSLALRGITEAFF. The DNA of the CDR3 is TGTGCCAGCAGCTTAGCGCTCCGGGGGATCACTGAAGCTTTCTTT.

As concerns this clonotype: A much larger clone differs from this one at a single base, so this may be a read error. The chain uses TRBV11-2 and TRBJ1-5; D remains ambiguous. Germline-derived CDR1 and CDR2 are SGHAT and FQNNGV. The CDR3 covers 12 residues. DNA for the CDR3: TGTGCCGGCAGCTCCTCAGATCAGCCCCAGCATTTT. Its translation: CAGSSSDQPQHF. The full variable domain, with the rest looked up from reference TRBV11-2 and TRBJ1-5, is EAGVAQSPRYKIIEKRQSVAFWCNPISGHATLYWYQQILGQGPKLLIQFQNNGVVDDSQLPKDRFSAERLKGVDSTLKIQPAKLEDSAVYLCAGSSSDQPQHFGDGTRLSIL.

This clonotype has a count of ten or more. The chain carries TRBV6-5 and TRBJ2-1; no definite D call. Deletions cut 5 bases from V and 7 bases from J, with 15 bases between. Germline CDR1 and CDR2: MNHEY and SVGAGI. CDR3 length: 14 amino acids. The CDR3 sequence: CASSKSQNGNEQFF. The CDR3 nucleotides are TGTGCCAGCAGTAAATCGCAAAACGGGAATGAGCAGTTCTTC.

This clonotype showed up many times. This chain connects TRBV24-1 to TRBJ2-3; 7 bases match TRBD2. V lost 5 bases to trimming and J lost 4 bases; unmatched junction nucleotides: 2. This CDR3 contains 13 residues. The germline V gene has CDR1 KGHDR and CDR2 SFDVKD. Here the CDR3 DNA reads TGTGCCACCAGTGGCGGGAGTGCAGATACGCAGTATTTT. Translation: CATSGGSADTQYF.

Points on this clonotype: With a much larger clone just one base away, this may be a read error. The genes are TRBV2 and TRBJ2-3, with D possibly TRBD2 on 5 matching bases. V was shortened by 9 bases and J by 1 base, with 14 bases between the two germline ends. CDR3 length: 14 residues. Germline loops: CDR1 SNHLY, CDR2 FYNNEI. CDR3 sequence (DNA): TGTGCCAGAAAGGAGGCTAGCTGCACAGATACGCAGTATTTT. Its translation: CARKEASCTDTQYF.

In this sample, this clonotype turned up many times. This chain connects TRBV29-1 to TRBJ2-1; D is perhaps TRBD2 (5 bases). This CDR3 is 20 amino acids long. Germline CDR1 reads SQVTM; CDR2 reads ANQGSEA. V was cut by 2 bases and J by 0 bases, with 26 bases left in between. Written as DNA, the CDR3 is TGCAGCGTTGAAAATCCCGGGATCTTCAAGGCTATAAGCTCCTACAATGAGCAGTTCTTC. Amino acids: CSVENPGIFKAISSYNEQFF.

This clonotype was seen a few times. This chain uses TRBV11-2 with TRBJ1-2; D gene ambiguous. V gave up 2 bases and J gave up 0 bases, with 7 bases separating them. CDR1 and CDR2 (germline): SGHAT, FQNNGV. This CDR3 has 14 residues. The CDR3 loop is CASSLTGANYGYTF. The CDR3 nucleotides read TGTGCCAGCAGCTTAACGGGAGCTAACTATGGCTACACCTTC.

In this sample, this clonotype turned up a few times. The CDR3 sequence: CASSVGAAGVAGTDTQYF. The CDR3 region has the DNA TGTGCCAGCAGCGTCGGGGCCGCGGGGGTGGCCGGCACAGATACGCAGTATTTT. This chain joins TRBV9 and TRBJ2-3; 7 nucleotides line up with TRBD2. The germline V gene has CDR1 SGDLS and CDR2 YYNGEE. The CDR3 runs to 18 residues. V trimming: 2 bases; J trimming: 1 base; junction bases outside the gene matches: 13.

This clonotype has just a few counts. The CDR3 DNA reads as TGTGCCAGCAGCTTCGAGACTAGCGGGTTCTACGAGCAGTACTTC. Amino acids: CASSFETSGFYEQYF. J is TRBJ2-7 and V is TRBV7-6; 10 bases align to TRBD2. This CDR3 spans 15 amino acids. Germline V gene lookup returns CDR1 SGHVS and CDR2 FNYEAQ. The junction had 5 bases not matched to a gene; V was cut back by 3 bases and J by 3 bases. Full variable domain (rest looked up from reference TRBV7-6 and TRBJ2-7): GAGVSQSPRYKVTKRGQDVALRCDPISGHVSLYWYRQALGQGPEFLTYFNYEAQQDKSGLPNDRFSAERPEGSISTLTIQRTEQRDSAMYRCASSFETSGFYEQYFGPGTRLTVT.

The table lists this clonotype with a few counts. This chain links TRBV7-9 with TRBJ2-3, with 16 bases aligning to TRBD2. The ends lost 4 bases at V and 4 bases at J; junction bases unmatched: 8. The CDR3 spans 18 residues. Germline V gene lookup returns CDR1 SEHNR and CDR2 FQNEAQ (reference sequence). CDR3: CASSSPGLAGGGADTQYF. The CDR3 bases are TGTGCCAGCAGCTCGCCGGGACTAGCGGGAGGGGGGGCAGATACGCAGTATTTT.

Worth noting for this clonotype: One base away lies a much larger clone, so this may be a sequencing read error. The CDR3 does not close with the conserved phenylalanine or tryptophan, likely indicating a read error. The chain combines TRBV30 with TRBJ1-4; the D is unclear. The V gene's germline CDR1 is GTSNPN and CDR2 SVGIG (reference sequence). Trimming took 5 bases from V and 5 from J, leaving 18 bases between them. The CDR3 consists of 15 residues. CDR3 in amino acids: CAWDPGRGGNEKLFY. As DNA, the CDR3 is TGTGCCTGGGACCCTGGACGGGGAGGGAATGAAAAACTGTTTTAT.

Of note for this clonotype: One end of the junction fails to match germline, which may point to a read error. The rearrangement uses TRBV18 and TRBJ2-3; the match to TRBD2 covers 8 bases. This CDR3 has 14 amino acids. Looked up from germline, CDR1 is KGHSH and CDR2 is LQKENI. The CDR3 coding sequence is TGTGCCAGCACACCTAGGACTAGCCCAGATACGCAGTATTTT. As protein: CASTPRTSPDTQYF.

This clonotype was detected many times. The CDR3 region is CASSRRYTEAFF. The CDR3 DNA is TGTGCCAGCAGCCGGAGATACACTGAAGCTTTCTTT. The chain carries TRBV28 and TRBJ1-1; D is undetermined. CDR3 length: 12 residues. Trimming stripped 6 bases from V and 3 bases from J, with 8 bases between. Germline assignment: CDR1 MDHEN and CDR2 SYDVKM.

This clonotype was recorded a few times. The junction differs from germline at one of its ends, possibly a read error. The chain has TRBV12-3 or TRBV12-4 and TRBJ1-2, with D unclear. This CDR3 is 11 amino acids long. In DNA form, the CDR3 reads TGTGCCAGCACCGAAGGGCAGCACCGTCATTTC. Encoded protein: CASTEGQHRHF.

A word on this clonotype: Because the CDR3's place on the DNA is in doubt, the DNA is left out and the CDR3 is given as listed by TCRdb. The J gene is TRBJ2-2, the V gene TRBV4-2; TRBD1 was called by the table and not checked on the DNA. CDR1 LGHNA and CDR2 YNFKEQ come from the germline V gene. The CDR3 adds up to 17 amino acids, both ends counted. The CDR3 spells CASSQVGSGSNTGELLF.

This clonotype was counted ten times or more. V gene TRBV5-1 combines with J gene TRBJ2-7, with D uncertain. Germline V gene lookup returns CDR1 SGHRS and CDR2 YFSETQ. Trimming removed 5 bases from V and 0 bases from J, with 9 bases in between. CDR3 length: 13 residues. CDR3 in DNA: TGCGCCAGCAGGGCGCCCAGCTCCTACGAGCAGTACTTC. It codes for CASRAPSSYEQYF.

As for this clonotype: A clone one base away is much larger, so this may be a read error. The rearrangement uses TRBV6-2 or TRBV6-3 and TRBJ2-5; TRBD1 might be the D (5 bases). There are 14 residues in the CDR3. The germline V gene encodes CDR1 MNHEY and CDR2 SVGEGT. This CDR3 is CGSSKGNPQETQYF. The CDR3 coding sequence is TGTGGCAGCAGTAAGGGGAACCCACAAGAGACCCAGTACTTC.

Concerning this clonotype itself: This may stem from a read error, because a much larger clone lies one nucleotide away. The V gene is TRBV13, the J gene TRBJ2-7; D assignment may be TRBD1 or TRBD2 (5 bases each). This CDR3 is 15 amino acids long. V was clipped by 3 bases and J by 3 bases, with 15 bases between them. Per germline, CDR1 PRHDT and CDR2 FYEKMQ (reference sequence). CDR3 nucleotide sequence: TGTGCCAGCAGCTTTTGTGGGGCCGGAGGCTACGAGCAGTACTTC. It yields the protein CASSFCGAGGYEQYF. Variable domain in full (rest from reference TRBV13 and TRBJ2-7): AAGVIQSPRHLIKEKRETATLKCYPIPRHDTVYWYQQGPGQDPQFLISFYEKMQSDKGSIPDRFSAQQFSDYHSELNMSSLELGDSALYFCASSFCGAGGYEQYFGPGTRLTVT.

The chain combines TRBV6-2 or TRBV6-3 with TRBJ2-5; 7 bases align to TRBD2. CDR3 length equals 13 residues. Germline V gene lookup returns CDR1 MNHEY and CDR2 SVGEGT. Germline trimming cut 6 bases from V and 4 bases from J; bases unmatched to any gene: 5. CDR3 sequence reads: CASRMGGLETQYF. The CDR3 nucleotides read TGTGCCAGCAGGATGGGGGGGTTAGAGACCCAGTACTTC.